The 11 T cell receptor beta chains in this list originate from one sample, sequenced in a study of T cells in Graves' hyperthyroidism and ophthalmopathy. There were TCR beta CDR3 regions amplified from RNA transcripts. An initial round of RT-PCR targeting the TCR CDR3 relied on the HTBI primer set. TCRdb reprocessed the multiplex PCR reads via MiXCR and lists one record per CDR3 protein. The sample consists of under 400,000 distinct CDR3 sequences, 25% of them appearing once. Sequencing was done on a sample of blood. These receptors were taken from a man aged 50 to 60 with Graves' hyperthyroidism.

The chain couples TRBV7-3 to TRBJ2-1; possibly TRBD2 for D (6 bases). Germline V gene data show CDR1 as SGHTA and CDR2 as FQGTGA. V shed 3 bases and J shed 8 bases, with 14 bases lying between them. This CDR3 contains 14 residues. The CDR3 protein is CASSFHGGDYEQFF. The DNA for the CDR3 is TGTGCCAGCAGCTTTCATGGAGGGGATTATGAGCAGTTCTTC.

This clonotype was detected ten times or more. This sequence joins TRBV7-3 and TRBJ2-1, with TRBD2 matching over 12 bases. CDR3 size: 15 residues. Germline V gives CDR1 SGHTA, CDR2 FQGTGA. The J segment lost 9 bases and the V segment lost 5 bases, leaving 8 bases of the junction unmatched. CDR3 residues: CASSAASGRVGEQFF. The CDR3 bases are TGTGCCAGCAGCGCTGCTAGCGGGAGGGTTGGTGAGCAGTTCTTC.

The chain couples TRBV18 to TRBJ2-1; D unresolved. The CDR3 runs to 16 residues. Germline CDR1 reads KGHSH; CDR2 reads LQKENI. Trimming removed 0 bases from V and 1 base from J, with 10 bases in between. The CDR3, as DNA: TGTGCCAGCTCACCACCAACGGATTATTCCTACAATGAGCAGTTCTTC. Translation gives CASSPPTDYSYNEQFF.

This clonotype was picked up a small number of times. The chain links TRBV5-1 to TRBJ2-1; 9 nucleotides agree with TRBD2. The junction had 6 bases not matched to a gene; V was cut back by 1 base and J by 4 bases. The CDR3 extends over 16 amino acids. The V gene's germline CDR1 is SGHRS and CDR2 YFSETQ. This CDR3 is CASSLLASGIYNEQFF. In DNA form, the CDR3 reads TGCGCCAGCAGCTTGTTAGCTAGCGGGATTTACAATGAGCAGTTCTTC. Looking up the rest from reference TRBV5-1 and TRBJ2-1 gives the full variable domain: KAGVTQTPRYLIKTRGQQVTLSCSPISGHRSVSWYQQTPGQGLQFLFEYFSETQRNKGNFPGRFSGRQFSNSRSEMNVSTLELGDSALYLCASSLLASGIYNEQFFGPGTRLTVL.

Worth noting for this clonotype: With a much larger clone just one base away, this may be a read error. The chain employs TRBV5-8 and TRBJ2-1; 7 bases match TRBD2. Germline CDR1 and CDR2: SGHTS and YDEGEE. This CDR3 has 15 amino acids. The CDR3 DNA sequence: TGCGCCAGCAGCTTGGGGGGAGGGACCTACATTGAGCAGTTCTTC. It specifies CASSLGGGTYIEQFF.

V gene TRBV3-1 combines with J gene TRBJ1-2; weak D call: TRBD1 (6 bases). Germline-derived CDR1 and CDR2 are LGHDT and YNNKEL (reference sequence). CDR3 length: 16 amino acids. V was pared by 0 bases and J by 4 bases, with 15 bases between. For the CDR3, the DNA is TGTGCCAGCAGCCAAGAGGGGGGCGCAGGCGTCTATGGCTACACCTTC. Its protein is CASSQEGGAGVYGYTF.

This clonotype occurred many times. The V and J genes are TRBV7-8 and TRBJ2-1; D unresolved. The ends were cut back, 5 bases at V and 4 bases at J, with 9 bases in the middle. There are 13 residues in the CDR3. CDR1 and CDR2 (germline): SGHVS, FQNEAQ. The CDR3 protein is CASSPPPYNEQFF. CDR3 nucleotides: TGTGCCAGCAGCCCCCCCCCTTACAATGAGCAGTTCTTC.

In its sample, this clonotype was seen a few times. The rearrangement uses TRBV12-5 and TRBJ2-7; perhaps D is TRBD1 or TRBD2 (5 bases each). V gave up 6 bases and J gave up 3 bases, with 18 bases separating them. The CDR3 spans 15 residues. The V gene's germline CDR1 is LGHNT and CDR2 FRNRAP. The CDR3 coding sequence is TGTGCTAGTGGCCTCACCCATACGGGACGCTACGAGCAGTACTTC. It is translated as CASGLTHTGRYEQYF.

The rearrangement uses TRBV19 and TRBJ2-2; tentatively, D is TRBD1 (5 bases). Deletions cut 7 bases from V and 2 bases from J, with 11 bases between. Germline CDR1 and CDR2: LNHDA and SQIVND (reference sequence). The CDR3 length is 14 residues. The CDR3 loop reads CASKGASNTGELFF. The CDR3 region has the DNA TGTGCCAGTAAAGGGGCGTCAAACACCGGGGAGCTGTTTTTT.

J is TRBJ2-1 and V is TRBV11-3, with TRBD1 matching 7 bases. The CDR3 has 15 residues. J was trimmed by 12 bases and V by 3 bases; bases with no gene match: 14. Germline V gene lookup returns CDR1 SGHNT and CDR2 YENEEA. The CDR3 loop is CASSFTSGTVVGQFF. DNA of the CDR3: TGTGCCAGCAGCTTCACCTCCGGGACAGTGGTCGGGCAGTTCTTC.

This clonotype was seen repeatedly, ten times or more. CDR3 in amino acids: CASTEGTEETQYF. In DNA form, the CDR3 reads TGTGCCAGCACCGAAGGGACGGAAGAGACCCAGTACTTC. The V gene is TRBV28, the J gene TRBJ2-5; D possibly matches TRBD1 or TRBD2 (5 bases each). Germline CDR1 is MDHEN and CDR2 is SYDVKM. This CDR3 comprises 13 residues. The V gene lost 7 bases and the J gene lost 3 bases, with 12 bases spanning the gap.